This T cell receptor beta chain was sequenced for a study of human T cells and chemical hapten exposure. Per the original methods: Across samples, TCR counts had a median of 95,638 and ranged from roughly 20,000 to 690,600. Using its own MiXCR run on the RACE reads, TCRdb lists one record per CDR3 protein. The V and J calls here are based on TCRdb, not the publication. This table holds roughly 100,000 distinct CDR3 sequences, approximately 9.9% found once. Described time point: pre-sensitization, week 0. Treatment given: therapeutic diphenylcyclopropenone sensitization with weekly scalp DPC. This clonotype was seen many times. The source was whole blood, collected in connection with sensitization to the hapten diphenylcyclopropenone (DPC). This receptor was taken from a woman aged 40 to 50 with alopecia areata. Some clones in this sample may be carry-over from other donors' samples.

CDR3 sequence (DNA): TGTGCCAGCAGTCCCCCCCCGTGGAGGCGGGCGAAAGAGACCCAGTACTTC. The encoded protein is CASSPPPWRRAKETQYF. The chain employs TRBV6-2 or TRBV6-3 and TRBJ2-5, with D perhaps matching TRBD2 (5 bases). V lost 5 bases to trimming and J lost 3 bases, with 22 bases between them. CDR1 is MNHEY, CDR2 SVGEGT, per germline. The CDR3 length is 17 residues.